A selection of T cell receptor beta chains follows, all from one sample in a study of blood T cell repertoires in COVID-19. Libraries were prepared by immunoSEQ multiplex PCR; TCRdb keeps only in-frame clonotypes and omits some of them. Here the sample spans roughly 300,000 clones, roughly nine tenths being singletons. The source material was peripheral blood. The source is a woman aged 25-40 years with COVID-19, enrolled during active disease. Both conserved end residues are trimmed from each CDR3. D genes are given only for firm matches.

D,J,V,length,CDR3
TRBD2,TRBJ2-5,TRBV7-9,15,ASSSGLAGGLRETQY
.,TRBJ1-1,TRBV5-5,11,ASASGGIPEAF
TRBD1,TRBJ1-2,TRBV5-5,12,ASSWTGEGVGYT
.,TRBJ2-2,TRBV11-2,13,ASSPIQGRTGELF
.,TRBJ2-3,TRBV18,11,ASSPGLTDTQY
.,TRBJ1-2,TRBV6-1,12,ASSEGVQNYGYT
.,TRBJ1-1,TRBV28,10,ASSPLTAKAF
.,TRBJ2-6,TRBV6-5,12,ASSSSSGANVLT
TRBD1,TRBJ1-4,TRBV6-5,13,ASSIQGMGNEKLF
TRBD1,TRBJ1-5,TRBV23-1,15,ASKDLVGTGGHQPQH
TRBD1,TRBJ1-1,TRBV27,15,ASSASDRGRGNTEAF
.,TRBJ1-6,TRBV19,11,ASSNRRGSPLH
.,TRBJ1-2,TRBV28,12,ASSLPTALNGYT
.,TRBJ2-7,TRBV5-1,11,ASSAEQDYEQY
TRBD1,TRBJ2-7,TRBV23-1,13,ASSLGTGGSYEQY
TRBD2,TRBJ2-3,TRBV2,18,ASSEAIIVAGGTSTDTQY
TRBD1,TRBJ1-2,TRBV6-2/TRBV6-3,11,ASSGTGLGGYT
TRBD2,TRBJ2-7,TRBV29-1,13,SVEVAGGFSYEQY
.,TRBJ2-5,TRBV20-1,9,SASGGETQY
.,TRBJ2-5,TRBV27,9,ASGLQETQY
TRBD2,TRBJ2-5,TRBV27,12,ASSFSPSGETQY
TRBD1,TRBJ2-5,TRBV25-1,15,ASSSHAGTGGGETQY
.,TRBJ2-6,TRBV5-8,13,ASSLLLSGANVLT
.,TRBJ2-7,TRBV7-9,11,ASSLGGTGEQY
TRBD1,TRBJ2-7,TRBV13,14,ASSFTGTGGIYEQY
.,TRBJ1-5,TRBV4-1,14,ASSQEPSGSNQPQH
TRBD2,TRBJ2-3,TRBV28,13,ASRTSGGAIDTQY
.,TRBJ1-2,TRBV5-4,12,ASSLGAGPHGYT
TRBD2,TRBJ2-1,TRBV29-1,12,SVVGLAGGREQF
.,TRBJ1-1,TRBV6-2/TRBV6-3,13,ASSPTPRGNTEAF
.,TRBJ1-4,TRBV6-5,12,ASSLSPGLEKLF
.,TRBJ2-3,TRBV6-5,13,ASSPWGGLTDTQY
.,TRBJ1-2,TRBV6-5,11,ASSPRTAYGYT
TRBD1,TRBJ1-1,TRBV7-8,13,ASSLGGTGNTEAF
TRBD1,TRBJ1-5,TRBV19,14,ASRTRGTGVNQPQH
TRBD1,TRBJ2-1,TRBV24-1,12,ATSEGQGFNEQF
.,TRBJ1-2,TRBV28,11,ASSPTGRGGYT
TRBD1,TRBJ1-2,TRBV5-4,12,ASSMTGTTYGYT
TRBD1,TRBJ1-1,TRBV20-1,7,SVGTDAF
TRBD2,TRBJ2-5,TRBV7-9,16,ASSLAPGLAGGKETQY
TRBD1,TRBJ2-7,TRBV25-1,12,ASSLRQGPYEQY
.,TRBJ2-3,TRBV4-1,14,ASSQEWTGNTDTQY
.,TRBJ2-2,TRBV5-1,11,ASSLGGAGELF
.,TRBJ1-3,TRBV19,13,ASSISVYSGNTIY
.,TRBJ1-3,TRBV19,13,AADGRGSSGNTIY
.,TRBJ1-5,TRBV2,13,ASSEVGAPGEPQH
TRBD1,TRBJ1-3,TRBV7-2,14,ASSLGQPNSGNTIY
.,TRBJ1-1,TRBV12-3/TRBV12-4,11,ASSLFSRTEAF
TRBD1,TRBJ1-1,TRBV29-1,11,SVTTGGGTEAF
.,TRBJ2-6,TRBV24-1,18,ATSELYRDTGSSGANVLT